This entry describes one TCR beta chain. This sample is part of a study of shared clonotypes between healthy human individuals. Assay used: immunoSEQ multiplex PCR; TCRdb lists only in-frame clones, some missing. The sample carries approximately 500,000 clones, almost 97% recorded once. Germline trimming cut 6 bases from V and 0 bases from J; bases unmatched to any gene: 3. CDR1 and CDR2 (germline): LNHDA, SQIVND (reference sequence). The CDR3 extends over 15 amino acids. The sample consisted of naive CD4+ T cells sorted from blood. Subset reported: CD45RA+ positively selected. This clonotype originated in a woman aged 25-40 years in good health. This chain links TRBV19 with TRBJ2-1, with 9 bases identical to TRBD1. The CDR3 DNA is TGTGCCAGTAGGCAGGGACAGGGCTCCTACAATGAGCAGTTCTTC. As protein: CASRQGQGSYNEQFF.